The source of this T cell receptor (beta chain) is a study of CD8+CD57+ T cells in acquired aplastic anemia. Whole-study context: Each DNA sample taken from sorted CD4+ and CD8+ cells came to about 3 ug on average. Study outcomes and limitations: Patients and controls shared roughly 28 CD8+ CDR3 sequences, which appeared highly expressed in patients and within their immunodominant clones.

Concerning this clonotype itself: Its antigen is undetermined.

Researchers used genomic DNA as the template to profile TCR beta VDJ and CDR3. One entry per CDR3 protein, called by TCRdb with MiXCR from the reads. The repertoire holds 400,000 to 450,000 distinct CDR3 sequences, 55% to 70% seen once, with 3.5% to 4.5% in the top ten. The germline V and J ends were trimmed by 4 bases and 12 bases, with 17 bases remaining between them. The CDR3 loop spans 13 amino acids. Per germline, CDR1 SGDLS and CDR2 YYNGEE. The source is a human donor in good health, serving as a control. Material: sorted CD4+, CD8+, or CD8+CD57+ T cells (not recorded which) from PBMCs. This sequence joins TRBV9 and TRBJ1-5; no firm D call. As DNA, the CDR3 is TGTGCCAGCAGCTCGGCCCTGTTGTGGTTCCAGCATTTT. Translating it yields CASSSALLWFQHF.